This T cell receptor (beta chain) was sequenced in a study of CXCR3-negative and CXCR3-positive naive CD8 T cells. At the level of the study: Some 150 million TRB reads in total, about 1.5 +/- 0.3 million per library.

Libraries were UMI-labeled 5' RACE TRB cDNA. One entry per CDR3 protein, without DNA, is what TCRdb gives after re-calling the 5' RACE reads. Across around 60,000 distinct CDR3 sequences, the top ten clones capture roughly 0.5% of the sample. For this clonotype: The antigen is undetermined.

General study points: Naive cells positive for CXCR3 carried more hydrophobic TRB CDR3s than CXCR3-negative ones. Naive subsets showed comparable surface CD5, and TCR interaction strength was also inferred from TRB CDR3 physicochemistry. Both naive subsets had comparably high diversity; memory CD8+ cells much lower.

The CDR3 extends over 13 amino acids. Per germline, CDR1 LNHDA and CDR2 SQIVND (reference sequence). Specimen: naive CXCR3+ CD8+ T cells from blood. Described subset: CD45RO-CCR7+CD27+CD95- naive CD8+ T cells expressing CXCR3 (TNR3+). The V gene is TRBV19, the J gene TRBJ2-1. The sequence derives from a human donor in good health. Some clones in this sample may be carry-over from other donors' samples. This CDR3 is CASSFSDYNEQFF.